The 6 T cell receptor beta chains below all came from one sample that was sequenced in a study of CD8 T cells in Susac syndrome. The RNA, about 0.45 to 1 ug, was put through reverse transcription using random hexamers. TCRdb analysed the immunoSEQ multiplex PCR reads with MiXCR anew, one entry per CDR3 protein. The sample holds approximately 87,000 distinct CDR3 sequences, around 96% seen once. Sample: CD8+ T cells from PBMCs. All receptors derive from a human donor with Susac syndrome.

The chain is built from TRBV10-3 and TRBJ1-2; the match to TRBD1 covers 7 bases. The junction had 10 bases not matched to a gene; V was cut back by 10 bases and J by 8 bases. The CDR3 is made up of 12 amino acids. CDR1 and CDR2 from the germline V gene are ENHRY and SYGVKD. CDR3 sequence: CATPGGGNGYTF. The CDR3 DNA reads TGTGCCACGCCCGGAGGGGGCAACGGCTACACCTTC.

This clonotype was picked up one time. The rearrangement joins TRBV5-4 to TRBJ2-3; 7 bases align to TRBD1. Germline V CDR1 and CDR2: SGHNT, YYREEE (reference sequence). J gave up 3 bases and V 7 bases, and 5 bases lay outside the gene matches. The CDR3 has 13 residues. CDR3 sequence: CASQQGDTDTQYF. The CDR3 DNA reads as TGTGCCAGCCAGCAGGGGGATACAGATACGCAGTATTTT.

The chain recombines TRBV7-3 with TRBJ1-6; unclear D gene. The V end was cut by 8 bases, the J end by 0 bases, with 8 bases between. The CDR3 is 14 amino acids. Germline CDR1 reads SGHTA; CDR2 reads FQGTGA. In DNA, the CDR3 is TGTGCCAGCTCACGGTACTCCTATAATTCACCCCTCCACTTT. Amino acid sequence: CASSRYSYNSPLHF.

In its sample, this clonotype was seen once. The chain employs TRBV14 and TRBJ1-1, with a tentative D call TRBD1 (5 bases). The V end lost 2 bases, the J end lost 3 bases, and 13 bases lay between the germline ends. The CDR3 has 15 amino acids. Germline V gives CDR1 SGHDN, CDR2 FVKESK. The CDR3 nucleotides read TGTGCCAGCAGCCAATCTCGGGGCCCATACACTGAAGCTTTCTTT. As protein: CASSQSRGPYTEAFF.

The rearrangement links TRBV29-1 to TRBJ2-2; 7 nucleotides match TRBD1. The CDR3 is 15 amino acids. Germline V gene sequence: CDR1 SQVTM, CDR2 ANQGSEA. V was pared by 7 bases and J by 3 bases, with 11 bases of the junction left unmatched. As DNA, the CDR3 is TGCAGCGCTCTTGCGACAGGGTCGGACACCGGGGAGCTGTTTTTT. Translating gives CSALATGSDTGELFF.

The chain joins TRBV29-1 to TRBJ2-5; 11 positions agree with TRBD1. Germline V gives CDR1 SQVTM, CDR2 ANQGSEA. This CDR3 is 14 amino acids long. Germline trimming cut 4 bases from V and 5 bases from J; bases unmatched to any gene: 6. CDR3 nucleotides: TGCAGCGTTGGGACAGGGGGCCTCAAGGAGACCCAGTACTTC. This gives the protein CSVGTGGLKETQYF.